What follows describes a single TCR beta chain. Its matching antigen is unknown. These data belong to a study of T-cell memory formation after mild COVID-19. Study in general: Largely donor-specific sequence clusters came from a couple of donors. Points from the study as a whole: Cross-reactive memory seemingly joined, as some responding clones were found in pre-infection memory. Proof of SARS-CoV-2 specificity was absent for the second-wave clones that crested on day 37.

There are 16 residues in the CDR3. V gave up 0 bases and J gave up 3 bases, with 14 bases separating them. 5'RACE with constant-segment primers built TCRalpha and TCRbeta cDNA libraries with UMIs. TCRdb re-derived calls from the 5' RACE reads in MiXCR, one entry per CDR3 protein. The sample lists under 350,000 distinct CDR3 sequences, roughly 15% seen once, with about a fifth in the top ten. This sequence joins TRBV12-3 or TRBV12-4 and TRBJ1-2; the D is unclear. The sequenced sample was PBMCs or a T cell subset sorted from them (not recorded which). The TCR sequence derives from a man in his late teens or twenties who had mild COVID-19 (a few samples of this study predate the infection). Cell type and time point are not known. This CDR3 is CASSLAGDTHDYGYTF. The CDR3 DNA follows: TGTGCCAGCAGTTTAGCGGGAGACACACACGACTATGGCTACACCTTC.